These T cell receptor beta chains were read from a single sample in a study of OX40 agonist ivuxolimab in advanced cancers. Method: immunoSEQ multiplex PCR; TCRdb's copy keeps in-frame clones and lacks some. The sample lists some 64,000 clones, roughly 90% seen once, with 2.8% in the top ten. The sample here was CD4+ or CD8+ T cells sorted from blood, taken in a trial of the OX40 agonist ivuxolimab. Source of these receptors: an adult with an advanced solid tumor such as melanoma, head and neck, liver or kidney cancer. Each CDR3 is given with its conserved first and last residue. D genes are given only for firm matches. Size is stated for part of the rows, as once, few or many counts, or as a class when the clone is expanded.

CDR3 | DNA | size | V | D | J
CARSLAAGRENIQYF | TGTGCCAGAAGCTTGGCGGCGGGTCGTGAAAACATTCAGTACTTC | - | TRBV5-3 | - | TRBJ2-4
CAWSAAVETQYF | TGTGCCTGGAGTGCAGCAGTCGAGACCCAGTACTTC | - | TRBV30 | - | TRBJ2-5
CASSLDRRNEQFF | TGCGCCAGCAGCCTGGACAGGCGCAATGAGCAGTTCTTC | - | TRBV10-2 | TRBD1 | TRBJ2-1
CASSSEGMVKTF | TGTGCCAGCAGCTCTGAGGGTATGGTTAAGACCTTC | - | TRBV7-3 | - | TRBJ1-2
CAWSVKGGGNQPQHF | TGTGCCTGGAGTGTAAAGGGGGGTGGCAATCAGCCCCAGCATTTT | once | TRBV30 | - | TRBJ1-5
CASSLDGGSNEKLFF | TGTGCCAGCAGCTTAGATGGGGGGTCTAATGAAAAACTGTTTTTT | - | TRBV7-9 | - | TRBJ1-4
CASSDPRSTDTQYF | TGTGCCAGCAGTGACCCTCGGAGCACAGATACGCAGTATTTT | - | TRBV27 | - | TRBJ2-3
CASTMQAGTNTEAFF | TGTGCCAGTACCATGCAGGCGGGTACGAACACTGAAGCTTTCTTT | - | TRBV19 | - | TRBJ1-1
CASSLDPRGEGTDTQYF | TGTGCCAGCAGCTTAGATCCCAGGGGGGAAGGCACAGATACGCAGTATTTT | - | TRBV7-2 | - | TRBJ2-3
CASSLGTPSTQYF | TGTGCCAGCAGCCTCGGGACCCCGAGCACGCAGTATTTT | - | TRBV7-3 | - | TRBJ2-3
CASSRDTYNEQFF | TGTGCCAGCAGCCGCGACACCTACAATGAGCAGTTCTTC | - | TRBV7-9 | - | TRBJ2-1
CASSLAVTSGNEQFF | TGCGCCAGCAGCTTAGCCGTGACTAGCGGTAATGAGCAGTTCTTC | - | TRBV5-1 | TRBD2 | TRBJ2-1
CASSSWTSNQPQHF | TGTGCCAGCAGTTCATGGACTAGCAATCAGCCCCAGCATTTT | - | TRBV2 | - | TRBJ1-5
CASSRDRLHNEQFF | TGTGCCAGCTCCCGGGACAGGCTCCACAATGAGCAGTTCTTC | - | TRBV18 | TRBD1 | TRBJ2-1
CASSRTEDSGELFF | TGTGCTAGCAGCCGGACCGAGGATTCCGGGGAGCTGTTTTTT | - | TRBV7-7 | - | TRBJ2-2
CATSPMRAGTGELFF | TGTGCCACCAGCCCCATGAGAGCAGGGACCGGGGAGCTGTTTTTT | - | TRBV15 | - | TRBJ2-2
CASSLAPGGWGYGYTF | TGTGCCAGCAGCTTGGCTCCAGGGGGGTGGGGCTATGGCTACACCTTC | few | TRBV7-2 | TRBD1 | TRBJ1-2
CASGRTPNYGYTF | TGTGCCAGTGGACGCACACCCAACTATGGCTACACCTTC | - | TRBV19 | - | TRBJ1-2
CASSPIRDLTTIYF | TGTGCCAGCAGCCCTATCCGGGACTTGACCACCATATATTTT | - | TRBV5-6 | - | TRBJ1-3
CAGGDGVGTDTQYF | TGTGCCGGGGGGGACGGGGTAGGAACAGATACGCAGTATTTT | - | TRBV10-3 | TRBD2 | TRBJ2-3
CASSLYGDTQYF | TGTGCCAGCAGCTTGTACGGAGATACGCAGTATTTT | once | TRBV7-2 | - | TRBJ2-3
CASSPPTSGRSNEQFF | TGTGCCAGCAGCCCACCAACTAGCGGGAGGTCCAATGAGCAGTTCTTC | few | TRBV7-9 | TRBD2 | TRBJ2-1
CASSYSPGERAQYF | TGTGCCAGCAGTTACTCTCCGGGAGAGAGAGCGCAGTATTTT | - | TRBV6-6 | - | TRBJ2-3
CASSLYGGAYEQYF | TGTGCCAGCAGCTTGTATGGGGGGGCCTACGAGCAGTACTTC | - | TRBV5-6 | TRBD2 | TRBJ2-7
CASSEFVRSTNEKLFF | TGCGCCAGCAGTGAGTTTGTCAGGTCCACAAATGAAAAACTGTTTTTT | - | TRBV10-2 | - | TRBJ1-4
CASSSQGRFYEQYF | TGTGCCAGCAGTTCACAGGGGAGGTTCTACGAGCAGTACTTC | - | TRBV28 | - | TRBJ2-7
CASSSLAASYNEQFF | TGTGCCAGCAGCTCACTAGCGGCCTCCTACAATGAGCAGTTCTTC | - | TRBV7-2 | TRBD2 | TRBJ2-1
CASSSPGTGGGSNEKLFF | TGTGCCAGCAGTTCCCCCGGGACAGGGGGCGGGTCTAATGAAAAACTGTTTTTT | - | TRBV28 | TRBD1 | TRBJ1-4
CASSLHAETSYEQYF | TGTGCCAGCAGTTTGCATGCAGAAACCTCCTACGAGCAGTACTTC | few | TRBV28 | - | TRBJ2-7
CASSRHHSGREGETQYF | TGCGCCAGCAGCCGACACCATAGCGGGCGCGAGGGAGAGACCCAGTACTTC | - | TRBV4-1 | TRBD2 | TRBJ2-5
CASRRDSYGYTF | TGTGCCAGCAGAAGGGACAGCTATGGCTACACCTTC | - | TRBV2 | TRBD1 | TRBJ1-2
CASSQGWLAGVGTDTQYF | TGCGCCAGCAGCCAGGGGTGGCTAGCGGGAGTCGGCACAGATACGCAGTATTTT | - | TRBV4-1 | TRBD2 | TRBJ2-3
CASSPRGSNSYNEQFF | TGTGCCAGCAGTCCCCGTGGATCTAACTCCTACAATGAGCAGTTCTTC | - | TRBV27 | - | TRBJ2-1
CASSYQGGPGTQYF | TGTGCCAGCAGTTACCAGGGGGGCCCCGGGACCCAGTACTTC | - | TRBV6-5 | - | TRBJ2-5
CASSQEEQGFTQYF | TGCGCCAGCAGCCAAGAAGAACAAGGTTTCACCCAGTACTTC | - | TRBV4-1 | - | TRBJ2-5
CSGGEGSGYTF | TGCAGCGGGGGGGAGGGCAGTGGCTACACCTTC | once | TRBV29-1 | - | TRBJ1-2
CASRVSGSLSDTQYF | TGCGCCAGCAGAGTGAGCGGGAGTCTCTCAGATACGCAGTATTTT | - | TRBV5-1 | TRBD2 | TRBJ2-3